This TCR beta chain derives from a study of OX40 agonist ivuxolimab in advanced cancers. Looking at the study overall: Clinicians treated patients with ivuxolimab, an agonistic anti-OX40 (CD134) antibody.

The data were produced by immunoSEQ multiplex PCR, yet TCRdb's version contains in-frame clones alone and is incomplete. The data hold about 73,000 clones, with 90% observed a single time. Specimen: CD4+ or CD8+ T cells sorted from blood, collected in a trial of the OX40 agonist ivuxolimab. The source is an adult with an advanced solid tumor such as melanoma, head and neck, liver or kidney cancer.

The CDR3 spells CASSILGQGRREDGYTF. CDR3 nucleotides: TGTGCCAGTAGTATACTGGGACAGGGCCGTAGAGAGGATGGCTACACCTTC. This chain joins TRBV19 and TRBJ1-2; 9 bases fit TRBD1. The CDR3 sequence is 17 residues long. The germline V gene encodes CDR1 LNHDA and CDR2 SQIVND (reference sequence). The V gene end was trimmed by 2 bases and the J gene end by 6 bases; junction bases not matched to a gene: 13.